This passage covers 24 T cell receptor beta chains from one sample sequenced in a study of vaccination and CD4 T cells after COVID-19. Documented treatment: roughly ten-day PBMC culture with coronavirus spike peptide pools or control peptides (ViraFEST assay). Researchers used the Oncomine TCR Beta short-read assay to sequence DNA from cultured CD4+ T cells. TCRdb called the PCR reads again in MiXCR, with one record for every CDR3 protein. The sample includes approximately 14,000 distinct CDR3 sequences, about 54% of them seen just once. These receptors' antigens are unknown. The sample consisted of CD4+ T cells from blood, cultured in vitro. These receptors came from a human donor who had recovered from COVID-19.

This sequence joins TRBV10-1 and TRBJ2-1; D remains unclear. Trimming took off 0 bases at V and 3 bases at J, with 6 bases between the two ends. CDR1 is WNHNN, CDR2 SYGVQD, per germline (reference sequence). The CDR3 is 14 amino acids. The CDR3 loop is CASSESASYNEQFF. DNA of the CDR3: TGCGCCAGCAGTGAGTCTGCGAGCTACAATGAGCAGTTCTTC.

The chain couples TRBV6-1 to TRBJ1-5, with D tentatively TRBD1 (5 bases). The CDR3 has 15 residues. Germline CDR1 and CDR2: MNHNS and SASEGT. Trimming took 7 bases from V and 4 from J, leaving 17 bases between them. In DNA, the CDR3 is TGTGCCAGCACCAGTTGGGGCAGCCCTAATCAGCCCCAGCATTTT. This codes for CASTSWGSPNQPQHF.

CDR3 loop: CASRRDISNQPQHF. The CDR3 coding sequence is TGTGCCAGCAGAAGGGACATTAGCAATCAGCCCCAGCATTTT. The rearrangement joins TRBV6-1 to TRBJ1-5, with D possibly matching TRBD1 (6 bases). Trimming removed 6 bases from V and 0 bases from J, with 9 bases in between. Germline V gene lookup returns CDR1 MNHNS and CDR2 SASEGT. The CDR3 has 14 residues.

The V call is TRBV20-1, the J call TRBJ2-7; 9 nucleotides align to TRBD2. The germline V gene has CDR1 DFQATT and CDR2 SNEGSKA (reference sequence). There are 14 residues in the CDR3. With 5 bases clipped from V and 12 bases from J, the junction kept 17 bases outside the gene matches. CDR3 sequence reads: CSAVAPGLAIRSYF. The DNA of the CDR3 is TGCAGTGCTGTAGCCCCGGGACTAGCTATCCGGTCGTACTTC.

The V gene is TRBV2, the J gene TRBJ2-5, with 9 bases lining up with TRBD1. Germline V CDR1 and CDR2: SNHLY, FYNNEI. The CDR3 has 15 residues. Losses at the gene ends were 7 bases for V and 4 bases for J; bases not matched to a gene: 10. For the CDR3, the DNA is TGTGCCAGCATACGGGGACAGGGAGGGAGAGAGACCCAGTACTTC. Its protein is CASIRGQGGRETQYF.

This clonotype was seen once. This rearrangement joins TRBV19 to TRBJ1-1; perhaps TRBD1 as D (5 bases). The CDR3 consists of 15 residues. Germline CDR1 reads LNHDA; CDR2 reads SQIVND (reference sequence). With 1 base removed from V and 1 base from J, the gap between germline ends came to 10 bases. The CDR3 sequence is CASSIGGGPNTEAFF. DNA of the CDR3: TGTGCCAGTAGTATAGGGGGCGGGCCGAACACTGAAGCTTTCTTT.

This clonotype was counted a few times. The chain combines TRBV12-3 or TRBV12-4 with TRBJ2-7, with 10 bases identical to TRBD2. CDR3 length: 15 amino acids. V shed 4 bases, J shed 0 bases, and the junction held 3 bases outside the gene matches. The CDR3 loop is CASSSRTSGSYEQYF. In DNA, the CDR3 is TGTGCCAGCAGTTCCCGGACTAGCGGCTCCTACGAGCAGTACTTC.

The chain uses TRBV20-1 and TRBJ2-1, with 8 bases aligning to TRBD2. CDR1 is DFQATT, CDR2 SNEGSKA, per germline (reference sequence). CDR3 size: 15 residues. Unmatched junction bases numbered 8, after V lost 3 bases and J lost 4 bases. CDR3 DNA: TGCAGTGCTAGTTTGCCTAGCGGGCGTTACAATGAGCAGTTCTTC. Residues: CSASLPSGRYNEQFF.

This clonotype has a handful of counts. The rearrangement uses TRBV5-4 and TRBJ2-1; D may be TRBD2 (6 bases). Trimming took off 2 bases at V and 6 bases at J, with 15 bases between the two ends. This CDR3 has 15 amino acids. Looked up from germline, CDR1 is SGHNT and CDR2 is YYREEE (reference sequence). The CDR3 sequence is CASSFKIAEANEQFF. CDR3 bases: TGTGCCAGCAGCTTTAAAATAGCGGAGGCCAATGAGCAGTTCTTC.

The gene calls are TRBV7-3 and TRBJ2-2, with D maybe TRBD2 (5 bases). The V end lost 4 bases, the J end lost 4 bases, and 19 bases lay between the germline ends. This CDR3 contains 17 residues. Germline lookup yields CDR1 SGHTA and CDR2 FQGTGA. The CDR3 protein is CASSSPATVAGTGELFF. Written as DNA, the CDR3 is TGTGCCAGCAGCTCCCCGGCCACGGTGGCGGGCACCGGGGAGCTGTTTTTT.

This chain connects TRBV12-3 or TRBV12-4 to TRBJ2-7; no reliable D call. CDR3 length equals 14 residues. Trimming removed 6 bases at V and 4 bases at J, with 16 bases between. DNA of the CDR3: TGTGCCAGCAGCCGGTCTAGAGTTGGGTACGAGCAGTACTTC. It encodes CASSRSRVGYEQYF.

The chain recombines TRBV12-3 or TRBV12-4 with TRBJ2-5; D is possibly TRBD1 or TRBD2 (5 bases each). V was shortened by 2 bases and J by 5 bases, with 9 bases between the two germline ends. The length of the CDR3 is 13 residues. The CDR3, as DNA: TGTGCCAGCAGTTTATCATGGGGGGAGACCCAGTACTTC. Translation: CASSLSWGETQYF.

This clonotype was picked up a small number of times. The CDR3 DNA sequence: TGCAGTGCTACCGACAAGAACTATGGCTACACCTTC. This codes for CSATDKNYGYTF. J is TRBJ1-2 and V is TRBV20-1; D unresolved. V was clipped by 4 bases and J by 2 bases, with 8 bases between them. Germline loops: CDR1 DFQATT, CDR2 SNEGSKA (reference sequence). This CDR3 is built from 12 residues.

The chain links TRBV4-1 to TRBJ2-5; 8 bases are a match to TRBD1. The CDR3 is 14 amino acids. Looked up from germline, CDR1 is MGHRA and CDR2 is YSYEKL. After removal of 4 bases from V and 4 bases from J, the junction contained 5 bases not matched to a gene. DNA for the CDR3: TGCGCCAGCAGCCGCGGACAGGGAGGAGAGACCCAGTACTTC. This translates into CASSRGQGGETQYF.

The V and J genes are TRBV7-9 and TRBJ2-1, with no clear D. Germline V gene sequence: CDR1 SEHNR, CDR2 FQNEAQ (reference sequence). The CDR3 is 11 residues long. V was trimmed by 1 base and J by 15 bases, leaving 10 bases between them. CDR3 amino acids: CASSLVGYPFF. The CDR3 nucleotides read TGTGCCAGCAGCTTAGTGGGATACCCGTTCTTC.

The chain employs TRBV7-9 and TRBJ1-5, with TRBD1 matching 7 bases. V shed 5 bases, J shed 3 bases, and the junction held 7 bases outside the gene matches. Germline V gene lookup returns CDR1 SEHNR and CDR2 FQNEAQ (reference sequence). The CDR3 has 15 amino acids. CDR3 DNA: TGTGCCAGCAGCCAAGGGGGACAGCCCAATCAGCCCCAGCATTTT. Amino acids: CASSQGGQPNQPQHF.

This rearrangement joins TRBV6-5 to TRBJ2-7; the D is unclear. The CDR3 extends over 14 amino acids. The V end was cut by 4 bases, the J end by 0 bases, with 10 bases between. Germline CDR1 is MNHEY and CDR2 is SVGAGI. The CDR3 DNA reads TGTGCCAGCAGTTCTCGACACCCCTCCTACGAGCAGTACTTC. It translates to CASSSRHPSYEQYF.

The chain employs TRBV20-1 and TRBJ2-1; either TRBD1 or TRBD2 may fit D (6 bases each). The germline V gene encodes CDR1 DFQATT and CDR2 SNEGSKA (reference sequence). This CDR3 has 16 residues. V dropped 3 bases and J dropped 2 bases, with 17 bases sitting between them. CDR3: CSASSVTGATYNEQFF. CDR3 in DNA: TGCAGTGCTAGTTCGGTTACGGGGGCGACCTACAATGAGCAGTTCTTC.

The chain links TRBV9 to TRBJ2-7; maybe TRBD2 (5 bases). This CDR3 has 15 residues. Germline lookup yields CDR1 SGDLS and CDR2 YYNGEE. Trimming shortened V by 5 bases and J by 0 bases, and 15 bases separated the two germline ends. DNA for the CDR3: TGTGCCAGCAGGATAAGGACGGGAAACTCCTACGAGCAGTACTTC. It is translated as CASRIRTGNSYEQYF.

The chain couples TRBV2 to TRBJ1-1; D call uncertain. Trimming left V 1 base short and J 9 bases short, with 12 bases between. CDR1 is SNHLY and CDR2 is FYNNEI in the germline V gene. The CDR3 is 13 residues long. CDR3 DNA: TGTGCCAGCAGTGAAGAAAGGACTGTGAAAGCTTTCTTT. Protein: CASSEERTVKAFF.

The chain carries TRBV30 and TRBJ1-1; D possibly corresponds to TRBD1 (5 bases). This CDR3 has 13 residues. The V gene's germline CDR1 is GTSNPN and CDR2 SVGIG (reference sequence). V was clipped by 0 bases and J by 2 bases, with 7 bases between them. The CDR3 region is CAWSVGTNTEAFF. The CDR3 DNA reads TGTGCCTGGAGTGTAGGGACCAACACTGAAGCTTTCTTT. Variable domain in full (rest from reference TRBV30 and TRBJ1-1): SQTIHQWPATLVQPVGSPLSLECTVEGTSNPNLYWYRQAAGRGLQLLFYSVGIGQISSEVPQNLSASRPQDRQFILSSKKLLLSDSGFYLCAWSVGTNTEAFFGQGTRLTVV.

The chain combines TRBV12-3 or TRBV12-4 with TRBJ1-1; no definite D call. Trimming left V 1 base short and J 5 bases short, with 8 bases between. The CDR3 is 13 amino acids. The CDR3 is CASSLGGKTEAFF. The CDR3 DNA follows: TGTGCCAGCAGTTTAGGAGGGAAAACTGAAGCTTTCTTT.

V is TRBV7-9 and J is TRBJ2-7; D might be TRBD1 or TRBD2, each matching 6 bases. The length of the CDR3 is 15 residues. Trimming removed 7 bases at V and 2 bases at J, with 18 bases between. From germline, CDR1 is SEHNR and CDR2 FQNEAQ (reference sequence). The DNA of the CDR3 is TGTGCCAGCAACACCACGGGCGGGACAACCTACGAGCAGTACTTC. It encodes CASNTTGGTTYEQYF.

The V gene is TRBV20-1, the J gene TRBJ2-3; D is uncertain. Germline CDR1 is DFQATT and CDR2 is SNEGSKA (reference sequence). The CDR3 extends over 15 amino acids. Trimming removed 4 bases at V and 0 bases at J, with 14 bases between. This chain's CDR3 is CSAIKGLDSTDTQYF. As DNA, the CDR3 is TGCAGTGCTATCAAAGGATTAGACAGCACAGATACGCAGTATTTT.